This TCR beta chain was observed in a study of blood T cell repertoires in COVID-19. As for the study in general: T cells, B-cell-depleted T cells, or PBMCs provided the cDNA or gDNA that served as material.

Enrolled through a virtual design, the participants were between 18 and 89 years of age and came from around 25 US areas. The authors' processing: Reference gene primer amplification in the assay estimated nucleated cell counts. TCRdb's table, derived via immunoSEQ multiplex PCR, lists solely in-frame clones and lacks some. The V and J calls and clone size are taken from that table; D and trimming were inferred from the DNA. The table records 470,000 or so clones, roughly 85% of them present only once. The CDR3 runs to 16 residues. V shed 1 base and J 5 bases; nucleotides not matched to a gene: 9. Germline CDR1 reads LNHDA; CDR2 reads SQIVND (reference sequence).

The rearrangement joins TRBV19 to TRBJ1-2; 8 bases align to TRBD1. The receptor comes from a woman under 30 with acute COVID-19. Sequencing used PBMCs or T cells enriched from blood (not recorded which). CDR3 sequence: CASSIARQGRTYGYTF. The CDR3 DNA follows: TGTGCCAGTAGTATAGCTCGACAGGGGAGGACTTATGGCTACACCTTC.